These T cell receptor beta chains were read from a single sample in a study of cytomegalovirus exposure and HLA in healthy donors. This table comes from immunoSEQ multiplex PCR, and its TCRdb copy is limited to in-frame clones, with some not included. The sample lists 90,000 to 120,000 clones; 65% to 75% were seen once. Sequencing was done on a sample of PBMCs. The origin of the receptors is a woman between 18 and 29 years old in good health and CMV-seropositive. CDR3s include the opening cysteine and the closing phenylalanine or tryptophan.

v_call cdr3_aa
TRBV14 CASSLAGAETQYF
TRBV9 CASSLQGSNTGELFF
TRBV7-8 CASSLGFRQGLLETQYF
TRBV27 CASSSGQGSTEAFF
TRBV5-4 CASSLGISGYNEQFF
TRBV4-1 CASSQDRTSGRRPYSYNEQFF
TRBV9 CASSVAQGTRELFF
TRBV7-2 CASSRQGAPSHNIQYF
TRBV23-1 CASTLGTSAARGEQYF
TRBV6-5 CASKPGRWTEAFF
TRBV27 CASSWREGYEQYF
TRBV6-5 CASSEDRGGYGYTF
TRBV29-1 CSVRDREGEQYF
TRBV25-1 CGRARGTYEQYF
TRBV27 CATRQGLSNQPQHF
TRBV19 CASTPGQHYSNQPQHF
TRBV9 CASSVEASETYEQYF
TRBV11-1 CASSPPGQGAGEQYF
TRBV5-1 CASIQGTDSYEQYF
TRBV15 CATSILRGRVVGYQETQYF
TRBV7-2 CASSLARLVEQYF
TRBV6-4 CASSGASGRDEQFF
TRBV18 CASSPWTRGKTDTQYF
TRBV6-5 CASSYRGPPGNQPQHF
TRBV6-5 CASSFGTGGRGGELFF
TRBV2 CASSEVLAAIREQYF
TRBV28 CATIQGGDTEAFF
TRBV19 CASRTATGRLNYGYTF
TRBV28 CASSSGQGAIKQYF
TRBV30 CAWSASGRGRYEQYF
TRBV18 CASSPTGGTEAFF
TRBV5-1 CASSSGQEVTGELFF
TRBV7-9 CASSLVERELKYNEQFF
TRBV19 CASSDRDRGRRAFF
TRBV12-5 CASGQGLAGANEQFF
TRBV4-3 CASSQEVGAGEQYF
TRBV18 CASSPGILTVLQPQHF
TRBV2 CASSPSGISSYEQYF
TRBV9 CASSVDILNEQFF
TRBV7-3 CASSSGLATTDTQYF
TRBV7-8 CASSPRRTNAYNQPQHF
TRBV25-1 CASGSSYEQYF